One sample yielded the 24 T cell receptor beta chains listed below, sequenced in a study of blood T cell repertoires in COVID-19. The data were produced by immunoSEQ multiplex PCR, yet TCRdb's version contains in-frame clones alone and is incomplete. The sample lists about 370,000 clones, around 87% occurring once. Input material: peripheral blood. These receptors all stem from a woman under 40 with COVID-19, enrolled during active disease.

This chain connects TRBV12-3 or TRBV12-4 to TRBJ2-5; maybe TRBD2 (6 bases). The length of the CDR3 is 13 residues. The ends were cut back, 6 bases at V and 2 bases at J, with 10 bases in the middle. CDR3 protein: CASSSRGQETQYF. As DNA, the CDR3 is TGTGCCAGCAGCTCTCGGGGGCAAGAGACCCAGTACTTC.

V usage is TRBV12-3 or TRBV12-4 and J usage is TRBJ1-1; no clear D gene. The CDR3 totals 13 residues. V shed 5 bases and J shed 3 bases, with 10 bases lying between them. The CDR3 coding sequence is TGTGCCAGCAGTCCCCGGCGGGACACTGAAGCTTTCTTT. This sequence encodes CASSPRRDTEAFF.

Points on this clone: Different DNA sequences within this sample yield the same CDR3. V and J are TRBV2 and TRBJ2-2, with D possibly being TRBD2 (7 bases). CDR1 SNHLY and CDR2 FYNNEI come from the germline V gene. V was trimmed by 6 bases and J by 5 bases, leaving 10 bases between them. There are 13 residues in the CDR3. In DNA, the CDR3 is TGTGCCAGCAGCAGGGGAGGGACCGGGGAGCTGTTTTTT. Amino acids: CASSRGGTGELFF.

The gene calls are TRBV4-2 and TRBJ1-5, with D perhaps TRBD1 (6 bases). Germline-derived CDR1 and CDR2 are LGHNA and YNFKEQ. Trimming left V 1 base short and J 4 bases short, with 8 bases between. The CDR3 sequence is 14 residues long. The CDR3 loop is CASSQVDRNQPQHF. The CDR3 coding sequence is TGTGCCAGCAGCCAAGTGGACAGAAATCAGCCCCAGCATTTT.

The chain links TRBV28 to TRBJ1-1; possible D gene TRBD1, 5 bases. This CDR3 is 13 amino acids long. The ends were cut back, 2 bases at V and 4 bases at J, with 8 bases in the middle. Germline V gene sequence: CDR1 MDHEN, CDR2 SYDVKM. The CDR3 sequence: CASSLGARTEAFF. The CDR3 DNA is TGTGCCAGCAGTTTAGGGGCGCGCACTGAAGCTTTCTTT.

CDR3 sequence: CASAGTDTDTQYF. In DNA, the CDR3 is TGTGCCAGCGCCGGGACAGACACAGATACGCAGTATTTT. The V call is TRBV19, the J call TRBJ2-3; 7 nucleotides align to TRBD1. The germline V gene has CDR1 LNHDA and CDR2 SQIVND (reference sequence). J was trimmed by 2 bases and V by 9 bases; bases with no gene match: 5. The CDR3 spans 13 residues.

CDR3 nucleotides: TGCAGCGTTGAGATGAGTCAGTTCTTC. Translation gives CSVEMSQFF. J is TRBJ2-1 and V is TRBV29-1; D remains unclear. Germline V gene data show CDR1 as SQVTM and CDR2 as ANQGSEA. The CDR3 is 9 residues long. V lost 3 bases and J 13 bases, leaving 7 bases between the germline ends.

This chain uses TRBV9 with TRBJ1-3; 8 bases agree with TRBD1. The V gene's germline CDR1 is SGDLS and CDR2 YYNGEE. This CDR3 spans 15 amino acids. V gave up 3 bases and J gave up 0 bases; unmatched junction bases: 2. Written as DNA, the CDR3 is TGTGCCAGCAGCGCGACAGGGGCCTCTGGAAACACCATATATTTT. It codes for CASSATGASGNTIYF.

This clone was counted a single time. The V gene is TRBV5-4, the J gene TRBJ2-3, with 7 bases fitting TRBD2. Germline V gene lookup returns CDR1 SGHNT and CDR2 YYREEE (reference sequence). This CDR3 contains 14 residues. Losses at the gene ends were 1 base for V and 6 bases for J; bases not matched to a gene: 5. The CDR3 reads CASSLTGRPDTQYF. The CDR3 DNA is TGTGCCAGCAGCTTGACCGGGAGGCCGGATACGCAGTATTTT.

CDR3 DNA sequence: TGTGCCAGCAGCCACGGGAGCTACGAGCAGTACTTC. Protein sequence: CASSHGSYEQYF. This chain uses TRBV5-6 with TRBJ2-7; possible D gene TRBD2, 6 bases. The CDR3 has 12 amino acids. Germline V CDR1 and CDR2: SGHDT, YYEEEE. Trimming cost V 4 bases and J 3 bases, with 8 bases left between them.

This clone came up once. Distinct nucleotide sequences in the sample also encode this CDR3. The gene calls are TRBV7-3 and TRBJ1-1, with D perhaps matching TRBD1 (5 bases). Per germline, CDR1 SGHTA and CDR2 FQGTGA. The CDR3 consists of 13 residues. V dropped 4 bases and J dropped 4 bases, with 10 bases sitting between them. The CDR3 loop is CASSSRRGTEAFF. The CDR3 bases are TGTGCCAGCAGCTCAAGAAGGGGCACTGAAGCTTTCTTT.

The rearrangement uses TRBV7-2 and TRBJ1-1; no reliable D call. V lost 2 bases, J lost 5 bases, and 9 bases lay in between. The CDR3 length is 13 residues. Germline CDR1 SGHTA, CDR2 FQGNSA. CDR3 residues: CASSLSQSTEAFF. The CDR3 nucleotides are TGTGCCAGCAGCTTATCGCAGTCGACTGAAGCTTTCTTT.

Concerning this clone: The identical CDR3 is also encoded by other nucleotide sequences in the sample. J is TRBJ2-7 and V is TRBV24-1; TRBD2 aligns across 8 bases. Trimming took 4 bases from V and 3 from J; bases not matched to a gene: 4. Germline-derived CDR1 and CDR2 are KGHDR and SFDVKD. CDR3 size: 14 residues. DNA for the CDR3: TGTGCCACCAGTGACTCGGGACTAGACTACGAGCAGTACTTC. Protein: CATSDSGLDYEQYF.

Written as DNA, the CDR3 is TGTGCCAGCAGTTTATCTCCCAGGGGGGCCAAAAACATTCAGTACTTC. This codes for CASSLSPRGAKNIQYF. V gene TRBV27 combines with J gene TRBJ2-4; TRBD1 matches at 7 bases. The CDR3 length is 16 residues. V was pared by 0 bases and J by 1 base, with 3 bases of the junction left unmatched. Per the germline V gene, CDR1 is MNHEY and CDR2 is SMNVEV (reference sequence).

This clone appeared once. This chain uses TRBV3-1 (or the pseudogene TRBV3-2) with TRBJ2-2; D unresolved. This CDR3 is built from 13 residues. Germline-derived CDR1 and CDR2 are LGHDT and YNNKEL (reference sequence). Trimming cost V 0 bases and J 5 bases, with 4 bases left between them. In nucleotides, the CDR3 is TGTGCCAGCAGCCAAGATCTTACCGGGGAGCTGTTTTTT. It translates to CASSQDLTGELFF.

The chain recombines TRBV5-8 with TRBJ2-7; maybe TRBD1 (6 bases). Between the trimmed V and J ends, which lost 6 bases and 4 bases, there was a span of 11 bases. This CDR3 is 12 amino acids long. Germline CDR1 SGHTS, CDR2 YDEGEE. In DNA form, the CDR3 reads TGTGCCAGCATCAGGGGACCGTACGAGCAGTACTTC. It specifies CASIRGPYEQYF.

J is TRBJ1-5 and V is TRBV3-1 (or the pseudogene TRBV3-2); 10 bases are shared with TRBD1. V lost 4 bases to trimming and J lost 8 bases; unmatched junction nucleotides: 5. This CDR3 comprises 14 residues. Germline CDR1 and CDR2: LGHDT and YNNKEL (reference sequence). Here the CDR3 reads CASSPTGGAEPQHF. The DNA for the CDR3 is TGTGCCAGCAGCCCGACAGGGGGCGCGGAGCCCCAGCATTTT.

This chain connects TRBV27 to TRBJ2-7; D possibly corresponds to TRBD2 (6 bases). CDR1 and CDR2 from the germline V gene are MNHEY and SMNVEV (reference sequence). V was trimmed by 6 bases and J by 2 bases, leaving 20 bases between them. This CDR3 spans 16 amino acids. The CDR3 coding sequence is TGTGCCAGCAGCCCAACACTAGCCCGAGGCCCCTACGAGCAGTACTTC. Encoded protein: CASSPTLARGPYEQYF.

Regarding this clone: Likely a read error: the CDR3 ends without its conserved phenylalanine or tryptophan. It is unclear where the CDR3 begins or ends on the DNA, so no DNA is shown, and the CDR3 is as TCRdb lists it. The chain combines TRBV20-1 with TRBJ2-4; TRBD1 was called by the table and not checked on the DNA. Germline lookup yields CDR1 DFQATT and CDR2 SNEGSKA (reference sequence). The CDR3 is made up of 8 amino acids, end residues included. CDR3: CSASRGAV.

This chain links TRBV11-3 with TRBJ2-1; D may be TRBD1 (6 bases). The CDR3 length is 15 residues. CDR1 is SGHNT, CDR2 YENEEA, per germline. The ends were cut back, 0 bases at V and 7 bases at J, with 13 bases in the middle. The CDR3 nucleotides read TGTGCCAGCAGCTTAGAGGGGGCCGTAGGGAATGAGCAGTTCTTC. Its translation: CASSLEGAVGNEQFF.

This clone was observed a single time. V usage is TRBV3-1 (or the pseudogene TRBV3-2) and J usage is TRBJ2-1, with TRBD2 as a possible D gene (6 bases). Trimming shortened V by 8 bases and J by 4 bases, and 12 bases separated the two germline ends. The CDR3 is made up of 13 amino acids. Looked up from germline, CDR1 is LGHDT and CDR2 is YNNKEL (reference sequence). CDR3 protein: CASAGTPYNEQFF. The DNA of the CDR3 is TGTGCCAGCGCCGGGACTCCTTACAATGAGCAGTTCTTC.

This clone has only a few counts. This chain links TRBV9 with TRBJ2-1; no reliable D call. V was cut by 4 bases and J by 6 bases, with 11 bases left in between. This CDR3 has 13 amino acids. The germline V gene has CDR1 SGDLS and CDR2 YYNGEE. CDR3: CASSREIINEQFF. For the CDR3, the DNA is TGTGCCAGCAGCCGAGAGATTATCAATGAGCAGTTCTTC.

J is TRBJ2-3 and V is TRBV11-3; possibly TRBD1 for D (5 bases). The CDR3 extends over 16 amino acids. From germline, CDR1 is SGHNT and CDR2 YENEEA. Trimming cost V 1 base and J 6 bases, with 17 bases left between them. CDR3 in DNA: TGTGCCAGCAGCTTAGTATCTCACTTGCCAGGGGATACGCAGTATTTT. This codes for CASSLVSHLPGDTQYF.

This sequence joins TRBV4-2 and TRBJ2-2; D possibly corresponds to TRBD2 (5 bases). This CDR3 region has 15 residues. Germline CDR1 is LGHNA and CDR2 is YNFKEQ. V lost 0 bases, J lost 7 bases, and 12 bases lay in between. The CDR3 sequence is CASSQDREAGGELFF. The CDR3 bases are TGTGCCAGCAGCCAAGATCGAGAGGCGGGCGGGGAGCTGTTTTTT.